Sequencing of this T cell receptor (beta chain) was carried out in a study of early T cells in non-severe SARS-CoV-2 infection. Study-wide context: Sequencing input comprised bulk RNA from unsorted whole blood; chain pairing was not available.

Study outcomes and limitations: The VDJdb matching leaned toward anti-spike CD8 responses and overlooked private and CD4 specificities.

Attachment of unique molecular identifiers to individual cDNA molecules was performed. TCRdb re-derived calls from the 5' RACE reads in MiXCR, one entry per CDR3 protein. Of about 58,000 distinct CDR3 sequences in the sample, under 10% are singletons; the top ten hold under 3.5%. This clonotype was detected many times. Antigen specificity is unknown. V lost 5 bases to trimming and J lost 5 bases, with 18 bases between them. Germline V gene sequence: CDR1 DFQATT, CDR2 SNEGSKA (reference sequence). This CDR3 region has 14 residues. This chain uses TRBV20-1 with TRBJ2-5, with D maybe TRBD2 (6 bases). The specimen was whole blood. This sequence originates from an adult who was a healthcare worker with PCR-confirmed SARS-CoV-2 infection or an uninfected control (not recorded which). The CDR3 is CSAEAERVQETQYF. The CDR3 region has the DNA TGCAGTGCTGAAGCGGAGCGGGTCCAGGAGACCCAGTACTTC.